The 17 T cell receptor beta chains in this list originate from one sample, sequenced in a study of patients and donors after allogeneic stem cell transplantation. TCRdb called the RT-PCR reads again in MiXCR, with one record for every CDR3 protein. The data show 900,000 to 1,000,000 distinct CDR3 sequences, more than 15% seen once. The sample was blood, either unsorted or a sorted T cell fraction (not recorded which). These TCRs come from a human donor who was either an allogeneic HSCT recipient or a stem cell or donor lymphocyte infusion donor (not recorded which). It is not recorded whose cells these are; they may come from a transplant donor.

This sequence joins TRBV27 and TRBJ2-1, with 8 bases matching TRBD2. Germline V gene data show CDR1 as MNHEY and CDR2 as SMNVEV (reference sequence). V shed 5 bases and J 7 bases; nucleotides not matched to a gene: 13. This CDR3 is 16 amino acids long. For the CDR3, the DNA is TGTGCCAGCAGTCCCCTTCGGGGACTAGATAGGAATGAGCAGTTCTTC. It encodes CASSPLRGLDRNEQFF.

This clonotype was seen a handful of times. V usage is TRBV29-1 and J usage is TRBJ1-1; D ambiguous. This CDR3 spans 14 amino acids. Germline V lookup: CDR1 SQVTM, CDR2 ANQGSEA. V was trimmed by 7 bases and J by 1 base, leaving 16 bases between them. The CDR3 region is CSARPLWGNTEAFF. For the CDR3, the DNA is TGCAGCGCACGACCTTTATGGGGGAACACTGAAGCTTTCTTT.

This clonotype was seen more than once but under ten times. Here the CDR3 reads CATSRKIPRPGGTYNSPLHF. DNA for the CDR3: TGTGCCACCAGCAGAAAGATCCCCCGCCCAGGGGGCACCTATAATTCACCCCTCCACTTT. The chain links TRBV15 to TRBJ1-6; TRBD1 agrees at 8 bases. The ends lost 2 bases at V and 2 bases at J; junction bases unmatched: 14. The length of the CDR3 is 20 residues. Germline loops: CDR1 LNHNV, CDR2 YYDKDF (reference sequence).

This clonotype was observed a few times. The V call is TRBV27, the J call TRBJ1-2; no definite D call. The CDR3 is 14 residues long. V was clipped by 6 bases and J by 8 bases, with 19 bases between them. From germline, CDR1 is MNHEY and CDR2 SMNVEV (reference sequence). The CDR3 here is CASSPRTQFAGYTF. The CDR3 coding sequence is TGTGCCAGCAGCCCCCGGACCCAATTCGCCGGCTACACCTTC.

In its sample, this clonotype was seen a few times. This sequence joins TRBV12-3 or TRBV12-4 and TRBJ2-2; 13 bases align to TRBD2. This CDR3 has 17 amino acids. Unmatched junction bases numbered 9, after V lost 6 bases and J lost 5 bases. CDR3 nucleotide sequence: TGTGCCAGCAGGCCCGGGACTAGCGGGACGGTTACCGGGGAGCTGTTTTTT. As protein: CASRPGTSGTVTGELFF.

In its sample, this clonotype was seen a few times. The chain employs TRBV6-2 or TRBV6-3 and TRBJ2-5; TRBD2 agrees at 9 bases. The CDR3 runs to 15 residues. After removal of 2 bases from V and 5 bases from J, the junction contained 6 bases not matched to a gene. Germline-derived CDR1 and CDR2 are MNHEY and SVGEGT. This chain's CDR3 is CASSYARGGSETQYF. The CDR3 coding sequence is TGTGCCAGCAGTTACGCGCGGGGGGGCTCGGAGACCCAGTACTTC.

The chain employs TRBV2 and TRBJ2-1; D is possibly TRBD2 (6 bases). Trimming took 4 bases from V and 10 from J, leaving 14 bases between them. This CDR3 has 13 residues. Germline V gives CDR1 SNHLY, CDR2 FYNNEI. The CDR3 spells CASSGVRLGEQFF. CDR3 bases: TGTGCCAGCAGTGGGGTCAGACTAGGGGAGCAGTTCTTC.

This clonotype was seen more than once but under ten times. The chain carries TRBV12-3 or TRBV12-4 and TRBJ1-2; D is possibly TRBD1 (5 bases). The CDR3 is 13 amino acids. V lost 3 bases to trimming and J lost 4 bases, with 9 bases between them. CDR3 DNA: TGTGCCAGCAGTTTGGTCAGGGTCTATGGCTACACCTTC. Residues: CASSLVRVYGYTF.

There are a few counts of this clonotype. This chain connects TRBV7-9 to TRBJ2-1; 7 positions agree with TRBD1. This CDR3 comprises 12 residues. J was trimmed by 9 bases and V by 8 bases; bases with no gene match: 7. Germline lookup yields CDR1 SEHNR and CDR2 FQNEAQ (reference sequence). The CDR3 nucleotides are TGTGCCAGCGGGCCGACAGGGATTGAGCAGTTCTTC. Its translation is CASGPTGIEQFF.

The genes are TRBV6-1 and TRBJ1-4; no reliable D call. The ends were cut back, 2 bases at V and 8 bases at J, with 6 bases in the middle. The CDR3 covers 12 residues. Germline loops: CDR1 MNHNS, CDR2 SASEGT. CDR3 in DNA: TGTGCCAGCAGTGAATGGGCGGAAAAACTGTTTTTT. It translates to CASSEWAEKLFF.

Ten or more counts support this clonotype. The V call is TRBV24-1, the J call TRBJ2-1; 10 bases match TRBD2. Trimming at V came to 7 bases and at J to 4 bases, leaving 6 bases not matched to a gene. This CDR3 has 15 residues. Germline loops: CDR1 KGHDR, CDR2 SFDVKD. CDR3 protein: CATRASGSLYNEQFF. CDR3 nucleotides: TGTGCCACCAGGGCTAGCGGGAGCTTATACAATGAGCAGTTCTTC.

This clonotype was observed a handful of times. The genes are TRBV18 and TRBJ2-1, with 11 bases identical to TRBD2. J lost 4 bases, V lost 2 bases, and 4 bases had no gene match. Germline V gene lookup returns CDR1 KGHSH and CDR2 LQKENI. The CDR3 contains 16 residues. The chain's CDR3 is CASSPSTSGDYNEQFF. For the CDR3, the DNA is TGTGCCAGCTCACCATCGACTAGCGGGGATTACAATGAGCAGTTCTTC.

This clonotype showed up just once. This chain joins TRBV27 and TRBJ2-3, with a weak D call TRBD2 (5 bases). Per the germline V gene, CDR1 is MNHEY and CDR2 is SMNVEV (reference sequence). Trimming stripped 2 bases from V and 2 bases from J, with 14 bases between. This CDR3 contains 16 residues. Here the CDR3 reads CASSLRGHKYTDTQYF. CDR3 coding DNA: TGTGCCAGCAGTTTAAGAGGGCATAAGTACACAGATACGCAGTATTTT.

This chain uses TRBV29-1 with TRBJ2-2; 7 nucleotides line up with TRBD1. There are 13 residues in the CDR3. V lost 8 bases to trimming and J lost 3 bases; unmatched junction nucleotides: 6. Germline V gives CDR1 SQVTM, CDR2 ANQGSEA. CDR3 in DNA: TGCAGCTTACGGACAGGACACACCGGGGAGCTGTTTTTT. Residues: CSLRTGHTGELFF.

The genes are TRBV6-5 and TRBJ2-1; the match to TRBD1 covers 9 bases. This CDR3 region has 17 residues. J gave up 8 bases and V 4 bases, and 15 bases lay outside the gene matches. Germline values: CDR1 MNHEY, CDR2 SVGAGI. The CDR3 spells CASSSTGGGLRTHEQFF. CDR3 in DNA: TGTGCCAGCAGTTCGACAGGGGGAGGGTTGAGGACCCATGAGCAGTTCTTC.

The chain links TRBV12-3 or TRBV12-4 to TRBJ1-1; D not resolved. The ends were cut back, 6 bases at V and 0 bases at J, with 11 bases in the middle. The CDR3 consists of 14 residues. CDR3 in amino acids: CASRFGFMNTEAFF. As DNA, the CDR3 is TGTGCCAGCAGATTTGGATTCATGAACACTGAAGCTTTCTTT.

V and J are TRBV5-1 and TRBJ2-2, with a weak D call TRBD1 (5 bases). From germline, CDR1 is SGHRS and CDR2 YFSETQ. The CDR3 totals 15 residues. V gave up 0 bases and J gave up 5 bases, with 11 bases separating them. This chain's CDR3 is CASSLVRGETGELFF. DNA of the CDR3: TGCGCCAGCAGCTTGGTAAGGGGTGAAACCGGGGAGCTGTTTTTT.